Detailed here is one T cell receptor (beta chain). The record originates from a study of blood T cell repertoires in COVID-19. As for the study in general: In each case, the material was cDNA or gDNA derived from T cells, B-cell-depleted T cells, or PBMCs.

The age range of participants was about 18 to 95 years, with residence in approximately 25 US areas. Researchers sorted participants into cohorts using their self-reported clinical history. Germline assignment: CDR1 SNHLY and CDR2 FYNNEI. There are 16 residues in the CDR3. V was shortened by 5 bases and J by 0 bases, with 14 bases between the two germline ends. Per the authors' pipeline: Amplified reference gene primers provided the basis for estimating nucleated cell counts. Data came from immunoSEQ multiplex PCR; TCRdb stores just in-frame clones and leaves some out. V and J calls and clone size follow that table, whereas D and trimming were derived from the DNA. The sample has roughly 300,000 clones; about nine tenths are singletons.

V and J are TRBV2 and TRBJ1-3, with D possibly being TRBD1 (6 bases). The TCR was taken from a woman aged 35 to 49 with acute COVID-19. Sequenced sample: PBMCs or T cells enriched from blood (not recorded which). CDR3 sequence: CASSPKGGGSGNTIYF. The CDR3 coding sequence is TGTGCCAGCAGTCCGAAGGGGGGGGGCTCTGGAAACACCATATATTTT.